This T cell receptor beta chain derives from a study of T cell changes during pregnancy in multiple sclerosis. Assay: immunoSEQ multiplex PCR; the TCRdb copy retains only in-frame clones and omits some. This table holds tens of thousands of clones, about 90% found once. The germline V gene has CDR1 MNHEY and CDR2 SMNVEV (reference sequence). The CDR3 consists of 13 residues. The V end was cut by 5 bases, the J end by 2 bases, with 10 bases between. On this clone: The sample has other DNA sequences that encode this CDR3 too.

The sequencing used CD8+ T cells from peripheral blood mononuclear cells, collected after pregnancy. This receptor was identified in a female donor with multiple sclerosis, enrolled in a pregnancy study. This sequence joins TRBV27 and TRBJ2-7; unclear D gene. The CDR3 protein is CASSPLYPYEQYF. The CDR3, as DNA: TGTGCCAGCAGTCCCCTATACCCCTACGAGCAGTACTTC.